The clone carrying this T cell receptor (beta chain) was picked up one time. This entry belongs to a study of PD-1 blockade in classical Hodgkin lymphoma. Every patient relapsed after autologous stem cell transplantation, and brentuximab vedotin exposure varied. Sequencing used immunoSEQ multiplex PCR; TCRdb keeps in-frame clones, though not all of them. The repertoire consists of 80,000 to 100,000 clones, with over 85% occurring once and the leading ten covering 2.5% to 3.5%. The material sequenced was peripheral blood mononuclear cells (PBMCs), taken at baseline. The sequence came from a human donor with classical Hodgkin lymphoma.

DNA of the CDR3: TGTGCCACCAGCAGAGATAAGGGGGCGAACTTCTATGGCTACACCTTC. It is translated as CATSRDKGANFYGYTF. V gene TRBV15 combines with J gene TRBJ1-2; TRBD1 aligns across 7 bases. From germline, CDR1 is LNHNV and CDR2 YYDKDF (reference sequence). The CDR3 is 16 amino acids. The trim removed 0 bases at V and 4 bases at J, leaving 8 bases unmatched.